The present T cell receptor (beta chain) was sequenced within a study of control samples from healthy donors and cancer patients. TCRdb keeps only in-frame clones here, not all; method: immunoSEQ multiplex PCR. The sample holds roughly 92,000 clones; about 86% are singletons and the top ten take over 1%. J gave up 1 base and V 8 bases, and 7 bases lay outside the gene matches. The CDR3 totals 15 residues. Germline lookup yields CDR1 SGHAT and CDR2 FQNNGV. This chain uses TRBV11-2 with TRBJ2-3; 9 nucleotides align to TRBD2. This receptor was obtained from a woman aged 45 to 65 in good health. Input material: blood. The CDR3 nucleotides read TGTGCCAGCGGTGCCCAGCGGGGGGGCACAGATACGCAGTATTTT. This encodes CASGAQRGGTDTQYF.